This passage covers 12 T cell receptor beta chains from one sample sequenced in a study of blood T cell repertoires in COVID-19. Produced via immunoSEQ multiplex PCR; TCRdb's table is partial and in-frame only. The table lists 200,000 to 250,000 clones, about 88% of them singletons. The sample taken for sequencing was peripheral blood. These receptors were obtained from a woman aged 55-75 years with acute or convalescent COVID-19.

This chain connects TRBV4-3 to TRBJ1-1; the D gene is possibly TRBD1 (6 bases). Looked up from germline, CDR1 is LGHNA and CDR2 is YSLEER. V gave up 4 bases and J gave up 5 bases, with 14 bases separating them. The CDR3 loop spans 14 amino acids. For the CDR3, the DNA is TGCGCCAGCAGCCCCGGGGGGGCGAGGACTGAAGCTTTCTTT. The encoded protein is CASSPGGARTEAFF.

The gene calls are TRBV6-5 and TRBJ2-5; 10 positions agree with TRBD1. This CDR3 is built from 14 residues. Germline V gene sequence: CDR1 MNHEY, CDR2 SVGAGI. With V trimmed by 6 bases and J by 5 bases, 6 bases remained unmatched. This CDR3 reads CASRSGTGVETQYF. As DNA, the CDR3 is TGTGCCAGCAGGAGCGGGACAGGGGTCGAGACCCAGTACTTC.

J is TRBJ1-1 and V is TRBV6-5; tentatively, D is TRBD1 (5 bases). Germline V CDR1 and CDR2: MNHEY, SVGAGI. The CDR3 has 12 residues. The V gene lost 2 bases and the J gene lost 7 bases, with 8 bases spanning the gap. Here the CDR3 DNA reads TGTGCCAGCAGTTACGGACAAGGTGAAGCTTTCTTT. Encoded protein: CASSYGQGEAFF.

The chain couples TRBV18 to TRBJ1-6; D gene unclear. The CDR3 consists of 18 residues. Trimming stripped 1 base from V and 0 bases from J, with 13 bases between. Germline V gene lookup returns CDR1 KGHSH and CDR2 LQKENI. CDR3: CASSPLSQRSSYNSPLHF. For the CDR3, the DNA is TGTGCCAGCTCACCACTAAGTCAACGGAGCTCCTATAATTCACCCCTCCACTTT. The whole variable domain, remainder taken from reference TRBV18 and TRBJ1-6, is NAGVMQNPRHLVRRRGQEARLRCSPMKGHSHVYWYRQLPEEGLKFMVYLQKENIIDESGMPKERFSAEFPKEGPSILRIQQVVRGDSAAYFCASSPLSQRSSYNSPLHFGNGTRLTVT.

The gene calls are TRBV6-2 or TRBV6-3 and TRBJ1-1; 9 positions match TRBD1. V dropped 2 bases and J dropped 6; count of bases not matched to a gene: 4. CDR3 length: 14 residues. Germline loops: CDR1 MNHEY, CDR2 SVGEGT. The CDR3 nucleotides read TGTGCCAGCAGTTACACGGGACAGGGCGCTGAAGCTTTCTTT. It encodes CASSYTGQGAEAFF.

This rearrangement joins TRBV6-2 or TRBV6-3 to TRBJ1-3; no definite D call. The CDR3 has 14 amino acids. The V end was cut by 0 bases, the J end by 2 bases, with 5 bases between. Germline-derived CDR1 and CDR2 are MNHEY and SVGEGT. As DNA, the CDR3 is TGTGCCAGCAGTTACTCTGAGGCTGGAAACACCATATATTTT. Amino acid sequence: CASSYSEAGNTIYF.

The chain employs TRBV24-1 and TRBJ2-3; 7 bases line up with TRBD2. The CDR3 is 15 amino acids. V lost 5 bases to trimming and J lost 3 bases; unmatched junction nucleotides: 7. Germline V gene data show CDR1 as KGHDR and CDR2 as SFDVKD. CDR3 in DNA: TGTGCCACCAGTGGGCGGGGGACTAAAACAGATACGCAGTATTTT. Translated, it gives CATSGRGTKTDTQYF.

This chain uses TRBV5-1 with TRBJ1-2; no clear D. The V end was cut by 6 bases, the J end by 4 bases, with 19 bases between. Germline V gives CDR1 SGHRS, CDR2 YFSETQ. This CDR3 spans 15 amino acids. Here the CDR3 reads CASKLGERGGYGYTF. CDR3 bases: TGCGCCAGCAAGCTTGGGGAGAGAGGAGGCTATGGCTACACCTTC.

The V and J genes are TRBV18 and TRBJ1-6; unclear D gene. Germline V gene data show CDR1 as KGHSH and CDR2 as LQKENI. V was cut by 1 base and J by 7 bases, with 11 bases left in between. The CDR3 loop spans 15 amino acids. Written as DNA, the CDR3 is TGTGCCAGCTCACCACTTCCCGAGATAAATTCACCCCTCCACTTT. The encoded protein is CASSPLPEINSPLHF. Combining the CDR3 with reference TRBV18 and TRBJ1-6 gives the whole variable domain NAGVMQNPRHLVRRRGQEARLRCSPMKGHSHVYWYRQLPEEGLKFMVYLQKENIIDESGMPKERFSAEFPKEGPSILRIQQVVRGDSAAYFCASSPLPEINSPLHFGNGTRLTVT.

Points on this clone: A read error may produce the germline difference seen at one junction end. Other DNA sequences from this sample encode an identical CDR3 as well. The V gene is TRBV18, the J gene TRBJ2-1, with D possibly being TRBD1 (5 bases). CDR3 length: 15 residues. Germline V gene sequence: CDR1 KGHSH, CDR2 LQKENI. The CDR3 here is CASSPFGQNYNEQFF. The DNA of the CDR3 is TGTGCCAGTTCACCGTTCGGACAAAACTACAATGAGCAGTTCTTC.

The J gene is TRBJ1-5, the V gene TRBV3-1 (or the pseudogene TRBV3-2), with no clear D. The germline CDR1 and CDR2 sequences are LGHDT and YNNKEL (reference sequence). V shed 4 bases and J shed 0 bases, with 22 bases lying between them. CDR3 length equals 19 residues. The DNA for the CDR3 is TGTGCCAGCAGCCCTCCCGGGAGGTCCGAATCTTTTAGCAATCAGCCCCAGCATTTT. It encodes CASSPPGRSESFSNQPQHF.

This clone appeared once. The V gene is TRBV14, the J gene TRBJ1-2; possibly TRBD1 for D (6 bases). Germline V gene sequence: CDR1 SGHDN, CDR2 FVKESK. This CDR3 is built from 13 residues. Trimming left V 5 bases short and J 1 base short, with 8 bases between. Here the CDR3 reads CASSTGINYGYTF. The CDR3 DNA reads TGTGCCAGCAGCACAGGGATTAACTATGGCTACACCTTC.